This TCR beta chain was recorded in a study of shared clonotypes between healthy human individuals. V shed 3 bases and J shed 12 bases, with 12 bases lying between them. Germline CDR1 is DFQATT and CDR2 is SNEGSKA (reference sequence). The CDR3 contains 11 residues. Sequencing was performed with immunoSEQ multiplex PCR; in TCRdb, only in-frame clones are kept and a portion is missing. Here the sample spans 1,400,000 or so clones, 98% being singletons. Material for sequencing was naive CD4+ T cells sorted from blood. The subset: CD45RA+ positively selected. The chain joins TRBV20-1 to TRBJ2-1; D tentatively reads TRBD1 or TRBD2 (5 bases each). The receptor's source is a man under 40 in good health. The chain's CDR3 is CSASRDDGQFF. The CDR3 bases are TGCAGTGCTAGTCGGGACGATGGGCAGTTCTTC.